Listed here are 32 T cell receptor beta chains from one sample, sequenced in a study of cytomegalovirus exposure and HLA in healthy donors. PCR used 60 Vbeta primers and 13 Jbeta primers. The method was immunoSEQ multiplex PCR; TCRdb's version includes in-frame clones alone and lacks a portion of them. The sample totals about 51,000 clones. Specimen: PBMCs. These receptors were obtained from a female donor in good health and CMV-seronegative.

V and J are TRBV4-3 and TRBJ1-1, with a possible D match to TRBD1 (6 bases). The V end was cut by 0 bases, the J end by 1 base, with 15 bases between. CDR3 length equals 17 residues. Germline V CDR1 and CDR2: LGHNA, YSLEER. The DNA of the CDR3 is TGCGCCAGCAGCCAAGAAATTACGGGGGGCAGGAACACTGAAGCTTTCTTT. Protein: CASSQEITGGRNTEAFF.

The rearrangement joins TRBV5-1 to TRBJ2-7; tentatively, D is TRBD2 (6 bases). V was trimmed by 0 bases and J by 2 bases, leaving 12 bases between them. Germline CDR1 reads SGHRS; CDR2 reads YFSETQ. The CDR3 is made up of 15 amino acids. CDR3 nucleotides: TGCGCCAGCAGCTTGGACGGGCGGGGCCCCTACGAGCAGTACTTC. The encoded protein is CASSLDGRGPYEQYF. Variable domain in full (rest from reference TRBV5-1 and TRBJ2-7): KAGVTQTPRYLIKTRGQQVTLSCSPISGHRSVSWYQQTPGQGLQFLFEYFSETQRNKGNFPGRFSGRQFSNSRSEMNVSTLELGDSALYLCASSLDGRGPYEQYFGPGTRLTVT.

The chain links TRBV19 to TRBJ2-3; TRBD1 aligns across 10 bases. The V gene end was trimmed by 4 bases and the J gene end by 3 bases; junction bases not matched to a gene: 1. Germline V gene lookup returns CDR1 LNHDA and CDR2 SQIVND (reference sequence). This CDR3 has 14 residues. The CDR3 here is CASSRGQGTDTQYF. DNA of the CDR3: TGTGCCAGTAGTAGGGGACAGGGGACAGATACGCAGTATTTT.

The CDR3 is CASSLGGDRATEAFF. The CDR3 DNA is TGTGCCAGCAGCTTAGGAGGGGACAGGGCCACTGAAGCTTTCTTT. The genes are TRBV7-8 and TRBJ1-1; 9 bases fit TRBD1. The CDR3 spans 15 residues. Germline CDR1 SGHVS, CDR2 FQNEAQ. V gave up 1 base and J gave up 4 bases; unmatched junction bases: 4.

The chain joins TRBV6-4 to TRBJ2-2, with 9 bases lining up with TRBD1. V lost 4 bases and J lost 3; bases outside the gene matches: 6. The CDR3 spans 16 residues. Germline CDR1 MRHNA, CDR2 SNTAGT. The CDR3 DNA is TGTGCCAGCAGTGCAACAGGGGGCGCGTACACCGGGGAGCTGTTTTTT. Protein sequence: CASSATGGAYTGELFF.

V usage is TRBV18 and J usage is TRBJ1-1; 7 positions agree with TRBD1. This CDR3 has 15 amino acids. CDR1 is KGHSH, CDR2 LQKENI, per germline. Losses at the gene ends were 3 bases for V and 1 base for J; bases not matched to a gene: 5. CDR3 coding DNA: TGTGCCAGCTCACCCGCCGACAGGGCGAACACTGAAGCTTTCTTT. It is translated as CASSPADRANTEAFF.

The chain recombines TRBV15 with TRBJ2-6; 7 bases are shared with TRBD1. CDR1 is LNHNV and CDR2 is YYDKDF in the germline V gene (reference sequence). The CDR3 contains 20 residues. With V trimmed by 2 bases and J by 0 bases, 13 bases remained unmatched. CDR3 sequence: CATSRRYQGDLLSGANVLTF. The CDR3 DNA reads TGTGCCACCAGCAGACGATACCAGGGGGATCTCCTCTCTGGGGCCAACGTCCTGACTTTC.

Worth noting for this clone: This same CDR3 is encoded by further DNA sequences in the sample. V is TRBV12-5 and J is TRBJ1-1; D is unresolved. Germline V lookup: CDR1 LGHNT, CDR2 FRNRAP. The CDR3 covers 11 residues. The V end was cut by 1 base, the J end by 7 bases, with 4 bases between. The chain's CDR3 is CASGLAGEAFF. The CDR3 region has the DNA TGTGCTAGTGGTTTGGCAGGTGAAGCTTTCTTT.

This rearrangement joins TRBV7-2 to TRBJ2-7; TRBD1 might be the D (6 bases). Trimming shortened V by 5 bases and J by 6 bases, and 14 bases separated the two germline ends. This CDR3 spans 13 amino acids. The germline V gene encodes CDR1 SGHTA and CDR2 FQGNSA. CDR3: CASSPGVRREQYF. CDR3 bases: TGTGCCAGCAGCCCAGGGGTGAGACGCGAGCAGTACTTC. Filled out from reference TRBV7-2 and TRBJ2-7, the complete variable domain reads GAGVSQSPSNKVTEKGKDVELRCDPISGHTALYWYRQSLGQGLEFLIYFQGNSAPDKSGLPSDRFSAERTGGSVSTLTIQRTQQEDSAVYLCASSPGVRREQYFGPGTRLTVT.

The chain recombines TRBV5-1 with TRBJ2-5, with TRBD2 matching 8 bases. The germline gives CDR1 SGHRS, CDR2 YFSETQ. V gave up 1 base and J gave up 2 bases; unmatched junction bases: 4. This CDR3 region has 15 residues. Here the CDR3 reads CASSLLGGEQETQYF. CDR3 nucleotide sequence: TGCGCCAGCAGCTTGCTCGGGGGGGAGCAAGAGACCCAGTACTTC.

The chain combines TRBV6-1 with TRBJ2-7, with D perhaps matching TRBD2 (6 bases). Trimming took off 2 bases at V and 5 bases at J, with 13 bases between the two ends. The CDR3 contains 14 residues. Germline V gene lookup returns CDR1 MNHNS and CDR2 SASEGT. The DNA of the CDR3 is TGTGCCAGCAGTGAAATGGGGGGAAGCGACGAGCAGTACTTC. Amino acids: CASSEMGGSDEQYF.

The CDR3 region is CASSRQGPQHF. DNA of the CDR3: TGTGCCAGCAGTAGACAGGGACCCCAGCATTTT. This chain uses TRBV6-6 with TRBJ1-5, with TRBD1 matching over 7 bases. This CDR3 comprises 11 residues. V lost 5 bases to trimming and J lost 10 bases; unmatched junction nucleotides: 2. Germline V gives CDR1 MNHNY, CDR2 SVGAGI (reference sequence).

The chain carries TRBV9 and TRBJ1-3; no definite D call. CDR1 is SGDLS and CDR2 is YYNGEE in the germline V gene. The CDR3 loop spans 12 amino acids. V lost 7 bases, J lost 0 bases, and 5 bases lay in between. The CDR3 DNA reads TGTGCCAGCGGGCTCTCTGGAAACACCATATATTTT. This codes for CASGLSGNTIYF.

CDR3 sequence: CAWRDTRNTIYF. DNA for the CDR3: TGTGCCTGGCGGGACACGCGGAACACCATATATTTT. The gene calls are TRBV30 and TRBJ1-3, with a weak D call TRBD1 (6 bases). The V gene's germline CDR1 is GTSNPN and CDR2 SVGIG (reference sequence). Trimming left V 5 bases short and J 7 bases short, with 12 bases between. The CDR3 sequence is 12 residues long.

The chain's CDR3 is CASSFLSGTNTGELFF. The CDR3 coding sequence is TGCGCCAGCAGCTTTCTTAGCGGTACTAACACCGGGGAGCTGTTTTTT. J is TRBJ2-2 and V is TRBV5-1, with D tentatively TRBD2 (6 bases). CDR1 and CDR2 (germline): SGHRS, YFSETQ. V dropped 2 bases and J dropped 2 bases, with 13 bases sitting between them. This CDR3 has 16 residues.

This rearrangement joins TRBV5-4 to TRBJ2-2; 8 positions match TRBD2. The CDR3 runs to 14 residues. Germline V gene sequence: CDR1 SGHNT, CDR2 YYREEE (reference sequence). V shed 4 bases and J 7 bases; nucleotides not matched to a gene: 6. The CDR3 sequence: CASSVELADGELFF. Written as DNA, the CDR3 is TGTGCCAGCAGCGTGGAACTAGCGGACGGGGAGCTGTTTTTT.

The genes are TRBV6-1 and TRBJ2-3; tentatively, D is TRBD1 (6 bases). Germline CDR1 and CDR2: MNHNS and SASEGT. V gave up 2 bases and J gave up 8 bases, with 14 bases separating them. This CDR3 is 14 amino acids long. For the CDR3, the DNA is TGTGCCAGCAGTGAACAAGGGGGATTGGGTACGCAGTATTTT. Residues: CASSEQGGLGTQYF.

This chain connects TRBV27 to TRBJ2-7, with a weak D call TRBD2 (6 bases). Trimming removed 5 bases from V and 4 bases from J, with 18 bases in between. CDR1 is MNHEY and CDR2 is SMNVEV in the germline V gene (reference sequence). This CDR3 comprises 15 residues. The CDR3: CASSVDRDLGYEQYF. CDR3 nucleotide sequence: TGTGCCAGCAGTGTGGACCGGGACTTGGGGTACGAGCAGTACTTC.

This chain joins TRBV11-3 and TRBJ2-2; D is unclear. Looked up from germline, CDR1 is SGHNT and CDR2 is YENEEA. V lost 5 bases to trimming and J lost 6 bases, with 16 bases between them. The CDR3 runs to 15 residues. CDR3 residues: CASSEAANRPGELFF. CDR3 in DNA: TGTGCCAGCAGCGAGGCGGCAAATAGGCCCGGGGAGCTGTTTTTT.

The chain employs TRBV7-9 and TRBJ2-7; 13 positions match TRBD2. V lost 5 bases to trimming and J lost 1 base; unmatched junction nucleotides: 14. CDR1 is SEHNR and CDR2 is FQNEAQ in the germline V gene (reference sequence). The CDR3 sequence is 19 residues long. CDR3 in amino acids: CASSHKESLGLAGSYEQYF. The DNA of the CDR3 is TGTGCCAGCAGCCACAAGGAGTCTCTGGGACTAGCGGGGTCCTACGAGCAGTACTTC.

V usage is TRBV5-1 and J usage is TRBJ2-2; D is uncertain. Germline-derived CDR1 and CDR2 are SGHRS and YFSETQ. CDR3 size: 14 residues. The V end lost 1 base, the J end lost 1 base, and 5 bases lay between the germline ends. CDR3 sequence reads: CASSLIQNTGELFF. CDR3 DNA: TGCGCCAGCAGCTTGATCCAGAACACCGGGGAGCTGTTTTTT.

The chain has TRBV5-1 and TRBJ2-7; 10 bases are a match to TRBD2. V was clipped by 5 bases and J by 7 bases; unmatched bases: 21. The CDR3 contains 18 residues. CDR1 is SGHRS, CDR2 YFSETQ, per germline. The CDR3 protein is CASRPPGLAPAGGSEQYF. The CDR3 region has the DNA TGCGCCAGCAGACCACCGGGACTAGCGCCCGCGGGTGGATCGGAGCAGTACTTC.

The chain recombines TRBV2 with TRBJ1-4; 8 bases fit TRBD1. Germline values: CDR1 SNHLY, CDR2 FYNNEI. After removal of 10 bases from V and 6 bases from J, the junction contained 10 bases not matched to a gene. The CDR3 covers 14 residues. The DNA for the CDR3 is TGTGCCAACCGGCTATCACAGGGGGATGAAAAACTGTTTTTT. Amino acid sequence: CANRLSQGDEKLFF.

This chain links TRBV4-3 with TRBJ1-1; D not certain. The CDR3 loop spans 15 amino acids. Germline loops: CDR1 LGHNA, CDR2 YSLEER. Trimming removed 4 bases at V and 4 bases at J, with 16 bases between. The DNA of the CDR3 is TGCGCCAGCAGCCCGGGTGGAGGGCTTGGCACTGAAGCTTTCTTT. It is translated as CASSPGGGLGTEAFF.

This chain links TRBV9 with TRBJ2-3; D might be TRBD2 (5 bases). The germline CDR1 and CDR2 sequences are SGDLS and YYNGEE. This CDR3 comprises 17 residues. The V and J ends lost 4 bases and 2 bases respectively, with 20 bases between them. DNA for the CDR3: TGTGCCAGCAGCACCGCTTTATATAGCGATTTCACAGATACGCAGTATTTT. It translates to CASSTALYSDFTDTQYF.

This chain connects TRBV30 to TRBJ1-1, with D perhaps TRBD1 (5 bases). The germline V gene has CDR1 GTSNPN and CDR2 SVGIG (reference sequence). This CDR3 is 13 amino acids long. V was trimmed by 2 bases and J by 6 bases, leaving 13 bases between them. The CDR3 loop is CAWSHQGIPEAFF. CDR3 DNA: TGTGCCTGGAGTCATCAGGGTATCCCTGAAGCTTTCTTT.

The chain employs TRBV29-1 and TRBJ2-1; the match to TRBD2 covers 9 bases. The CDR3 contains 13 residues. The germline V gene encodes CDR1 SQVTM and CDR2 ANQGSEA. V lost 5 bases and J lost 4; bases outside the gene matches: 3. CDR3 amino acids: CSVSLAGYNEQFF. DNA for the CDR3: TGCAGCGTTTCTCTAGCGGGGTACAATGAGCAGTTCTTC.

This chain links TRBV15 with TRBJ2-7; D not certain. Trimming cost V 10 bases and J 6 bases, with 16 bases left between them. The CDR3 length is 12 residues. The germline gives CDR1 LNHNV, CDR2 YYDKDF (reference sequence). CDR3 bases: TGTGCCAGCGGCCAGAATCGTCTCGAGCAGTACTTC. Translating it yields CASGQNRLEQYF.

V usage is TRBV29-1 and J usage is TRBJ1-1, with 7 positions matching TRBD1. Unmatched junction bases numbered 12, after V lost 7 bases and J lost 7 bases. The CDR3 runs to 13 residues. CDR1 and CDR2 from the germline V gene are SQVTM and ANQGSEA. The CDR3 DNA follows: TGCAGCGCGCAGACAGGGATTGGAGGTGAAGCTTTCTTT. This gives the protein CSAQTGIGGEAFF.

In DNA, the CDR3 is TGCAGCGTTGAAGGAATATCTAGCGTATACAATGAGCAGTTCTTC. Translation: CSVEGISSVYNEQFF. This rearrangement joins TRBV29-1 to TRBJ2-1, with a weak D call TRBD2 (6 bases). Trimming shortened V by 1 base and J by 4 bases, and 14 bases separated the two germline ends. This CDR3 region has 15 residues. Germline V gives CDR1 SQVTM, CDR2 ANQGSEA.

V is TRBV18 and J is TRBJ2-1; 9 nucleotides agree with TRBD2. V gave up 3 bases and J gave up 6 bases; unmatched junction bases: 15. The CDR3 extends over 18 amino acids. Looked up from germline, CDR1 is KGHSH and CDR2 is LQKENI. The CDR3 DNA sequence: TGTGCCAGCTCACCCCGGAGTTTAGCGGGGGTCGAGGGCAATGAGCAGTTCTTC. Its translation is CASSPRSLAGVEGNEQFF.

The chain carries TRBV9 and TRBJ1-2; the D is unclear. From germline, CDR1 is SGDLS and CDR2 YYNGEE. The CDR3 sequence is 16 residues long. Trimming stripped 3 bases from V and 8 bases from J, with 23 bases between. The CDR3 spells CASSALVLTGSGGYTF. In DNA form, the CDR3 reads TGTGCCAGCAGCGCTCTAGTTCTGACGGGGTCTGGGGGCTACACCTTC.